The next 22 T cell receptor beta chains were all read from a single sample in a study of T-cell memory formation after mild COVID-19. A single record per CDR3 protein comes from TCRdb applying MiXCR to the 5' RACE reads. The data contain hundreds of thousands of distinct CDR3 sequences, 28% of them seen just once; the ten biggest clones take up about 14%. Sequencing was carried out using PBMCs or a T cell subset sorted from them (not recorded which). The receptors shown here come from an adult woman who had mild COVID-19 (a few samples of this study predate the infection). Cell type and time point are not known.

V and J are TRBV20-1 and TRBJ2-3; possibly TRBD1 for D (5 bases). This CDR3 is built from 13 residues. The germline CDR1 and CDR2 sequences are DFQATT and SNEGSKA (reference sequence). Trimming took 6 bases from V and 7 from J, leaving 17 bases between them. The CDR3 reads CSAGLAGSNTQYF. CDR3 bases: TGCAGTGCAGGCCTGGCAGGGTCAAATACGCAGTATTTT.

The chain uses TRBV5-6 and TRBJ2-6; D is perhaps TRBD2 (5 bases). Germline values: CDR1 SGHDT, CDR2 YYEEEE. CDR3 length: 15 residues. V dropped 5 bases and J dropped 2 bases, with 11 bases sitting between them. For the CDR3, the DNA is TGTGCCAGCAGGTTGCGAGGGACTGGGGCCAACGTCCTGACTTTC. The encoded protein is CASRLRGTGANVLTF.

The CDR3, as DNA: TGTGCCACTGAGGGGGCGAAGAACACCGGGGAGCTGTTTTTT. Its protein product is CATEGAKNTGELFF. This sequence joins TRBV30 and TRBJ2-2, with 7 bases identical to TRBD1. V dropped 8 bases and J dropped 1; count of bases not matched to a gene: 7. Germline CDR1 and CDR2: GTSNPN and SVGIG (reference sequence). CDR3 length: 14 amino acids.

This clonotype has just a few counts. The chain carries TRBV12-3 or TRBV12-4 and TRBJ2-1; 9 bases align to TRBD2. The V gene end was trimmed by 6 bases and the J gene end by 9 bases; junction bases not matched to a gene: 12. The CDR3 runs 15 residues. CDR3 in amino acids: CASSPGVAGVGEQFF. CDR3 nucleotides: TGTGCCAGCAGCCCCGGGGTAGCGGGGGTTGGTGAGCAGTTCTTC.

This clonotype turned up a few times. J is TRBJ1-2 and V is TRBV20-1, with 9 bases lining up with TRBD1. The germline gives CDR1 DFQATT, CDR2 SNEGSKA (reference sequence). The length of the CDR3 is 18 residues. The trim removed 6 bases at V and 4 bases at J, leaving 21 bases unmatched. DNA for the CDR3: TGCAGTGCGAAATCCCCGGACAGGGGATTGGGGATGTTCTATGGCTACACCTTC. Encoded protein: CSAKSPDRGLGMFYGYTF.

The chain joins TRBV21-1 to TRBJ1-5. TRBV21-1 is a known pseudogene. This CDR3 has 14 amino acids. CDR3 loop: CASSKGRSNQPQHF. The DNA for the CDR3 is TGTGCCAGCAGCAAAGGACGGAGCAATCAGCCCCAGCATTTT.

This chain connects TRBV29-1 to TRBJ1-2, with D possibly matching TRBD1 (5 bases). V was clipped by 2 bases and J by 4 bases, with 8 bases between them. This CDR3 has 12 amino acids. Germline V CDR1 and CDR2: SQVTM, ANQGSEA. CDR3 nucleotides: TGCAGCGTTGAATTCGGGGGCTATGGCTACACCTTC. Translating gives CSVEFGGYGYTF.

CDR3 nucleotides: TGTGCCAGCAGCTTAGGTGGGGATAAAGCTTTCTTT. Protein: CASSLGGDKAFF. This chain links TRBV7-2 with TRBJ1-1; D gene uncertain. Germline CDR1 SGHTA, CDR2 FQGNSA. The CDR3 extends over 12 amino acids. The V gene lost 1 base and the J gene lost 9 bases, with 9 bases spanning the gap.

The V and J genes are TRBV7-2 and TRBJ2-1; D unresolved. The germline gives CDR1 SGHTA, CDR2 FQGNSA. CDR3 size: 13 residues. Trimming shortened V by 5 bases and J by 8 bases, and 13 bases separated the two germline ends. The CDR3 loop reads CASSPRTGHEQFF. The CDR3 DNA reads TGTGCCAGCAGCCCCCGCACGGGCCATGAGCAGTTCTTC.

This clonotype was seen a single time. The V call is TRBV9, the J call TRBJ2-5; 8 nucleotides align to TRBD1. The CDR3 length is 15 residues. The germline V gene has CDR1 SGDLS and CDR2 YYNGEE. With V trimmed by 2 bases and J by 3 bases, 6 bases remained unmatched. The CDR3 nucleotides are TGTGCCAGCAGCGTTACGGACAGGGCCAAAGAGACCCAGTACTTC. As protein: CASSVTDRAKETQYF.

This clonotype came up a few times. V usage is TRBV18 and J usage is TRBJ2-1; 8 nucleotides match TRBD1. In germline, CDR1 is KGHSH, CDR2 LQKENI. This CDR3 region has 15 residues. Trimming cost V 3 bases and J 2 bases; bases outside gene matches: 3. CDR3 nucleotides: TGTGCCAGCTCACCGCGGACAGGGCCCTACAATGAGCAGTTCTTC. This translates into CASSPRTGPYNEQFF.

This chain links TRBV7-8 with TRBJ2-6; D uncertain. The CDR3 runs 16 residues. CDR1 is SGHVS and CDR2 is FQNEAQ in the germline V gene. V lost 5 bases to trimming and J lost 0 bases, with 11 bases between them. CDR3 bases: TGTGCCAGCAGCGTCGACCGTAACTCTGGGGCCAACGTCCTGACTTTC. Protein: CASSVDRNSGANVLTF. The full variable domain, its missing parts supplied by reference TRBV7-8 and TRBJ2-6, is GAGVSQSPRYKVAKRGQDVALRCDPISGHVSLFWYQQALGQGPEFLTYFQNEAQLDKSGLPSDRFFAERPEGSVSTLKIQRTQQEDSAVYLCASSVDRNSGANVLTFGAGSRLTVL.

This chain joins TRBV6-6 and TRBJ2-7, with D perhaps TRBD1 (5 bases). The CDR3 is 15 amino acids. Germline V lookup: CDR1 MNHNY, CDR2 SVGAGI (reference sequence). With 2 bases removed from V and 2 bases from J, the gap between germline ends came to 13 bases. CDR3: CASSYDSARAYEQYF. CDR3 DNA sequence: TGTGCCAGCAGTTACGACTCGGCCAGGGCCTACGAGCAGTACTTC.

The chain is built from TRBV11-3 and TRBJ1-2; D is ambiguous. The CDR3 extends over 15 amino acids. Germline CDR1 reads SGHNT; CDR2 reads YENEEA. V lost 5 bases, J lost 4 bases, and 17 bases lay in between. CDR3 amino acids: CASSPRKGDSYGYTF. The CDR3 DNA sequence: TGTGCCAGCAGCCCTAGAAAGGGAGACTCCTATGGCTACACCTTC.

This clonotype was counted many times. The chain joins TRBV5-5 to TRBJ2-7, with TRBD2 identical over 11 bases. Germline V gene sequence: CDR1 SGHKS, CDR2 YYEKEE (reference sequence). V gave up 4 bases and J gave up 4 bases; unmatched junction bases: 7. The CDR3 covers 15 residues. The CDR3: CASSEGLAVQYEQYF. The CDR3 DNA reads TGTGCCAGCAGCGAGGGACTAGCGGTACAGTACGAGCAGTACTTC.

This clonotype occurred a few times. The rearrangement uses TRBV6-1 and TRBJ2-7; TRBD2 is a possible D gene (7 bases). CDR1 is MNHNS and CDR2 is SASEGT in the germline V gene. V dropped 2 bases and J dropped 2 bases, with 10 bases sitting between them. This CDR3 is 14 amino acids long. For the CDR3, the DNA is TGTGCCAGCAGTGAACGCGGGGGCGCCTACGAGCAGTACTTC. Residues: CASSERGGAYEQYF.

This chain links TRBV11-2 with TRBJ1-4; D gene uncertain. The ends were cut back, 5 bases at V and 0 bases at J, with 10 bases in the middle. The germline V gene encodes CDR1 SGHAT and CDR2 FQNNGV. The CDR3 extends over 15 amino acids. CDR3 amino acids: CASSKQEATNEKLFF. In DNA, the CDR3 is TGTGCCAGCAGCAAACAAGAAGCAACTAATGAAAAACTGTTTTTT.

This rearrangement joins TRBV2 to TRBJ2-7; D remains ambiguous. The CDR3 is made up of 15 amino acids. CDR1 SNHLY and CDR2 FYNNEI come from the germline V gene. V was shortened by 1 base and J by 0 bases, with 10 bases between the two germline ends. CDR3 protein: CASSEGGSYSYEQYF. In nucleotides, the CDR3 is TGTGCCAGCAGTGAAGGGGGTAGCTACTCCTACGAGCAGTACTTC.

The chain couples TRBV7-9 to TRBJ2-7; unclear D gene. Germline assignment: CDR1 SEHNR and CDR2 FQNEAQ (reference sequence). CDR3 length: 14 amino acids. V was shortened by 4 bases and J by 6 bases, with 16 bases between the two germline ends. The CDR3 spells CASSSSEFGAEQYF. The CDR3 nucleotides are TGTGCCAGCAGCTCCAGCGAGTTTGGCGCCGAGCAGTACTTC.

This clonotype turned up a few times. The chain links TRBV4-3 to TRBJ2-1, with D unresolved. The CDR3 spans 13 residues. The V gene's germline CDR1 is LGHNA and CDR2 YSLEER. Deletions cut 1 base from V and 12 bases from J, with 13 bases between. The CDR3 DNA reads TGCGCCAGCAGCCAAGTGGCTTTATCAGGGCAGTTCTTC. Amino acid sequence: CASSQVALSGQFF.

The CDR3 loop reads CASSLANRDNEQFF. The CDR3 nucleotides read TGTGCCAGCAGCTTGGCTAATCGGGACAATGAGCAGTTCTTC. The J gene is TRBJ2-1, the V gene TRBV11-1; D unclear. The CDR3 extends over 14 amino acids. From germline, CDR1 is SGHAT and CDR2 FQDESV (reference sequence). The V end lost 3 bases, the J end lost 5 bases, and 11 bases lay between the germline ends.

The chain recombines TRBV9 with TRBJ2-3; TRBD2 matches 8 bases. V shed 1 base and J 3 bases; nucleotides not matched to a gene: 7. The CDR3 runs to 16 residues. From germline, CDR1 is SGDLS and CDR2 YYNGEE. The CDR3 bases are TGTGCCAGCAGCGTATGGGCGGGGGGTATTACAGATACGCAGTATTTT. Translation gives CASSVWAGGITDTQYF.